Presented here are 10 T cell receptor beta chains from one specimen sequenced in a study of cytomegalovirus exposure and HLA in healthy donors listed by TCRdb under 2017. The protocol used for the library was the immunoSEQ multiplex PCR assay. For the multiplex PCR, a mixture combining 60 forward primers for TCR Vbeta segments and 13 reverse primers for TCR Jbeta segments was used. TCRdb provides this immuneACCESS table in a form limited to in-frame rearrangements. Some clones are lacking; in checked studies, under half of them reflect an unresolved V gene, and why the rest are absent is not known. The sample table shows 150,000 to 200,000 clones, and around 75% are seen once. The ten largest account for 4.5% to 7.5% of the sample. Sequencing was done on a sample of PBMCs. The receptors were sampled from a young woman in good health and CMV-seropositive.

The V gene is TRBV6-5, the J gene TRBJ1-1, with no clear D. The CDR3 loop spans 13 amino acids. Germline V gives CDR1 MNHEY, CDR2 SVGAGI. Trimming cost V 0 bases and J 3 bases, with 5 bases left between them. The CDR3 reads CASSYSLDTEAFF. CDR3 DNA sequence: TGTGCCAGCAGTTACTCCTTAGACACTGAAGCTTTCTTT.

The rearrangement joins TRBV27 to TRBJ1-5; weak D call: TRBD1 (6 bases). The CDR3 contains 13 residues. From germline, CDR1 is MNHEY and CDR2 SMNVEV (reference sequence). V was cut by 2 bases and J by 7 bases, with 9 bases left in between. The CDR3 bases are TGTGCCAGCAGTTTAGGGGGACAACAGCCCCAGCATTTT. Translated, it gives CASSLGGQQPQHF.

This CDR3 reads CASSQSGGGPYEQYF. DNA for the CDR3: TGTGCCAGCTCACAATCGGGGGGAGGGCCCTACGAGCAGTACTTC. This sequence joins TRBV18 and TRBJ2-7, with 7 bases fitting TRBD2. Germline CDR1 is KGHSH and CDR2 is LQKENI. V dropped 4 bases and J dropped 2; count of bases not matched to a gene: 8. The CDR3 contains 15 residues.

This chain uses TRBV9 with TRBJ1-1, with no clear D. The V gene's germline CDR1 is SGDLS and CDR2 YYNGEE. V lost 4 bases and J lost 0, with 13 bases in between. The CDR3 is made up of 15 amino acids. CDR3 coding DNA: TGTGCCAGCAGCCCCGCTATTGGTTTGAACACTGAAGCTTTCTTT. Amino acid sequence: CASSPAIGLNTEAFF.

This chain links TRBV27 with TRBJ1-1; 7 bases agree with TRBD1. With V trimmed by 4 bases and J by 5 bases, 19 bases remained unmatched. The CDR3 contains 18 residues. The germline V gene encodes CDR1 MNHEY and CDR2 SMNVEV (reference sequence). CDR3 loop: CASSSIYPSQGEWTEAFF. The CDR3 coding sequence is TGTGCCAGCAGTTCGATATATCCCTCTCAGGGGGAGTGGACTGAAGCTTTCTTT.

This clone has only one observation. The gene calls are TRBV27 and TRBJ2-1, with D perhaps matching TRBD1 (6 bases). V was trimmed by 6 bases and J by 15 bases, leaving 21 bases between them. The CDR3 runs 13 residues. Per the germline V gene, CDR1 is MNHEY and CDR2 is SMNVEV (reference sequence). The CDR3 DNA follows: TGTGCCAGCAGCCCCTTAACAGGGCCTCTGCCGTTCTTC. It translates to CASSPLTGPLPFF.

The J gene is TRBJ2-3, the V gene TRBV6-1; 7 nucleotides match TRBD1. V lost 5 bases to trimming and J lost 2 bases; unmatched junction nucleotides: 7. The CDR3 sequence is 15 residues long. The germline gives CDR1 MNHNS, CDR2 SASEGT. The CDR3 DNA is TGTGCCAGCAGTTCCGGGACAGCCCTCACAGATACGCAGTATTTT. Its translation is CASSSGTALTDTQYF.

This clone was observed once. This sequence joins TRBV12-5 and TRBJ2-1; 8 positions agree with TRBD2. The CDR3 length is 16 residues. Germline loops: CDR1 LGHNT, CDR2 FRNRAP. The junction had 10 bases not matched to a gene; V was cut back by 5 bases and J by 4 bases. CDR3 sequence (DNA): TGTGCTAGTGGTCTACAAGCGGGAGTTGCTTACAATGAGCAGTTCTTC. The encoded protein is CASGLQAGVAYNEQFF. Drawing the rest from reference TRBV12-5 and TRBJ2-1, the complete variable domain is DARVTQTPRHKVTEMGQEVTMRCQPILGHNTVFWYRQTMMQGLELLAYFRNRAPLDDSGMPKDRFSAEMPDATLATLKIQPSEPRDSAVYFCASGLQAGVAYNEQFFGPGTRLTVL.

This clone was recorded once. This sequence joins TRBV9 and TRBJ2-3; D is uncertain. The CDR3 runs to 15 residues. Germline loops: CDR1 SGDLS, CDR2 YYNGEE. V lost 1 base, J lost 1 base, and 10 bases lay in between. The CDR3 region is CASSVYGSGTDTQYF. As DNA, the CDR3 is TGTGCCAGCAGCGTATATGGCAGCGGCACAGATACGCAGTATTTT.

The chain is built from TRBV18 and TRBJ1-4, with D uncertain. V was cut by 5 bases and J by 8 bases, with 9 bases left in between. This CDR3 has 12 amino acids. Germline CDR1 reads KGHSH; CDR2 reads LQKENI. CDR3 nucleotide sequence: TGTGCCAGCTCAGGAGTTGACGAAAAACTGTTTTTT. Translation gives CASSGVDEKLFF.